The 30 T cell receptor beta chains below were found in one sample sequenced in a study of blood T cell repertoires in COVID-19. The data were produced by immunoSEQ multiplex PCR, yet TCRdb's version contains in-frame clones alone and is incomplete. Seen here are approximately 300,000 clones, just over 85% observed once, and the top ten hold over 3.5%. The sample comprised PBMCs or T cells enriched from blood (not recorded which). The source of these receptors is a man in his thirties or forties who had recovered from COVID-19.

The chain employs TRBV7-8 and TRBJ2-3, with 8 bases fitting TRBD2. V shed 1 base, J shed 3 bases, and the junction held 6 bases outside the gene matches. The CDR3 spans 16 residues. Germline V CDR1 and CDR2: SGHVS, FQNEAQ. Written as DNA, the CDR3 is TGTGCCAGCAGCTTAGTGTTAGCGGGAAAGACAGATACGCAGTATTTT. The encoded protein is CASSLVLAGKTDTQYF.

The CDR3, as DNA: TGTGCCAGCACCTTTAGCGGGGAGGGATACAATGAGCAGTTCTTC. It yields the protein CASTFSGEGYNEQFF. The chain uses TRBV6-5 and TRBJ2-1, with 8 nucleotides matching TRBD2. Trimming at V came to 7 bases and at J to 4 bases, leaving 9 bases not matched to a gene. The germline V gene encodes CDR1 MNHEY and CDR2 SVGAGI. The length of the CDR3 is 15 residues.

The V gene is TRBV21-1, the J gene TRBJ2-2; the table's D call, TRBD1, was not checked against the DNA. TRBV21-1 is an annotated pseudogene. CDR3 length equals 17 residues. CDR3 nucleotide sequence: TGTGCCAGCGGTCTTTTAAAGGGACAGATTAACACCGGGGAGCTGTTTTTT. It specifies CASGLLKGQINTGELFF.

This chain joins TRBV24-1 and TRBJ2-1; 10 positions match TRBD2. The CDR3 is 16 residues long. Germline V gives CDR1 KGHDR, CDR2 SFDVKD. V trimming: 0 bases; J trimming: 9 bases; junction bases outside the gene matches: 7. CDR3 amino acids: CATSDLSTSGYGEQFF. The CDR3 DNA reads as TGTGCCACCAGTGATTTGTCGACTAGCGGGTACGGTGAGCAGTTCTTC.

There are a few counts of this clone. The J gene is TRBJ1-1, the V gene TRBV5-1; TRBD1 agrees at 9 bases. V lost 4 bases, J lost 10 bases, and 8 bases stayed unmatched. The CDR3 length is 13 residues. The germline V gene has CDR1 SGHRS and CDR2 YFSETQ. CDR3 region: CASSLGTGRGAFF. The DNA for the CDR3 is TGCGCCAGCAGCCTCGGGACAGGGAGGGGAGCTTTCTTT.

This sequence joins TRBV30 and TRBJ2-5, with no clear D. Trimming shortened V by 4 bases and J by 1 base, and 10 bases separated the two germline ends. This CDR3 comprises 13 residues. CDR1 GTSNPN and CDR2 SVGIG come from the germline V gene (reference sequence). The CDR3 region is CAWTEVTQETQYF. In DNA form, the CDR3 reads TGTGCCTGGACCGAGGTTACCCAAGAGACCCAGTACTTC.

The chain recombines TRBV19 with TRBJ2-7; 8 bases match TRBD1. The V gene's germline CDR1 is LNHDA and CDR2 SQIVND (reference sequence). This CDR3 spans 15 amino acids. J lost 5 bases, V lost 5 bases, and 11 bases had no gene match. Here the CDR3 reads CASSEGDRGGDEQYF. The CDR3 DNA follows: TGTGCCAGTAGTGAAGGCGACAGGGGAGGCGACGAGCAGTACTTC.

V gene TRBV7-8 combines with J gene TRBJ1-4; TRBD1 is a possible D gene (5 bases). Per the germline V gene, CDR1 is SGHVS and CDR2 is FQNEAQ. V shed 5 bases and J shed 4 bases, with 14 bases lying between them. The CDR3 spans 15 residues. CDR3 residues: CASSPPGSLNEKLFF. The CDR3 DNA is TGTGCCAGCAGCCCCCCAGGGTCCCTTAATGAAAAACTGTTTTTT.

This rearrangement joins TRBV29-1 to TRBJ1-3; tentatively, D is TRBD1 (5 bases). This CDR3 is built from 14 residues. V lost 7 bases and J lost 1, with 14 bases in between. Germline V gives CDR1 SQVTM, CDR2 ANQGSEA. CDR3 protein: CSAVDSRSGNTIYF. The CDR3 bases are TGCAGCGCAGTAGACAGCAGATCTGGAAACACCATATATTTT.

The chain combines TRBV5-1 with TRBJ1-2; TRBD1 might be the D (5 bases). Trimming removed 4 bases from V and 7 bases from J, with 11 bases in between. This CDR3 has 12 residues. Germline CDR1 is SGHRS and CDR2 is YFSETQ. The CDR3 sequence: CASSIGVAGYTF. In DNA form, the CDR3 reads TGCGCCAGCAGCATAGGGGTTGCTGGCTACACCTTC.

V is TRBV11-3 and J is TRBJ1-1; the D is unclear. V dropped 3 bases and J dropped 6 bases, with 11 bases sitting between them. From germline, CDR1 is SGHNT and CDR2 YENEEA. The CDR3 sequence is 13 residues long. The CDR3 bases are TGTGCCAGCAGCTTTTATGAGGGAGCTGAAGCTTTCTTT. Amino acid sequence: CASSFYEGAEAFF.

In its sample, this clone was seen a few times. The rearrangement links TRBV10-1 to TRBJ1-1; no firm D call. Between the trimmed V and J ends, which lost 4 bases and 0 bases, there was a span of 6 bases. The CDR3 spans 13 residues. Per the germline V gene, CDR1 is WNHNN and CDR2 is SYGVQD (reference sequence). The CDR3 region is CASSVGVNTEAFF. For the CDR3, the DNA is TGCGCCAGCAGTGTAGGAGTGAACACTGAAGCTTTCTTT.

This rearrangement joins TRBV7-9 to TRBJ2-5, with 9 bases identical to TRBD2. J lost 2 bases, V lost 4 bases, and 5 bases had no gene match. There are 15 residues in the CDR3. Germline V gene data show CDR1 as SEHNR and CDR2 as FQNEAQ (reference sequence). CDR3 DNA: TGTGCCAGCAGCTCCGCGGGGGGGTTTCAAGAGACCCAGTACTTC. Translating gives CASSSAGGFQETQYF.

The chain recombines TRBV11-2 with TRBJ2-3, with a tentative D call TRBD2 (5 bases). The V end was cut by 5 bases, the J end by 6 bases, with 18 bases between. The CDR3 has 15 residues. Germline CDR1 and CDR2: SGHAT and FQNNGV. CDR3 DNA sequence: TGTGCCAGCAGCCCTTCGGGCGGGTCGGGGGATACGCAGTATTTT. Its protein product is CASSPSGGSGDTQYF.

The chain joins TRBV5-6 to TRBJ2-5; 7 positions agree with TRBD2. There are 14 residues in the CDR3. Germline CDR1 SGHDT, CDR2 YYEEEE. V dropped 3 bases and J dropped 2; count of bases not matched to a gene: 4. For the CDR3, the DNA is TGTGCCAGCAGCTCACTAGCGAGACAAGAGACCCAGTACTTC. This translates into CASSSLARQETQYF.

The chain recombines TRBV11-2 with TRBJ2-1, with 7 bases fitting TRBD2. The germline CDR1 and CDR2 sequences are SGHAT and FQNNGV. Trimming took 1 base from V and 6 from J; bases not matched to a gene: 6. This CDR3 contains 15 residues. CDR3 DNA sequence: TGTGCCAGCAGCTTAGTGCCAGGGACTACCAATGAGCAGTTCTTC. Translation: CASSLVPGTTNEQFF.

In DNA, the CDR3 is TGTGCCAGCAGCTCGACTAGCGGGGGTCAAAACACCGGGGAGCTGTTTTTT. It codes for CASSSTSGGQNTGELFF. The chain joins TRBV5-4 to TRBJ2-2; TRBD2 matches 12 bases. The CDR3 has 17 residues. Germline CDR1 reads SGHNT; CDR2 reads YYREEE (reference sequence). Trimming took 3 bases from V and 2 from J; bases not matched to a gene: 5.

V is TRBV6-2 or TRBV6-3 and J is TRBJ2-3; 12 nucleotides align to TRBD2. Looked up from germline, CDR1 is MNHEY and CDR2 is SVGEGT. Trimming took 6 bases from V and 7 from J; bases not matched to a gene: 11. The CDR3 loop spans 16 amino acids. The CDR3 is CASSSSTSGSRYTQYF. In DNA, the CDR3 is TGTGCCAGCAGCTCCTCGACTAGCGGGAGTAGGTATACGCAGTATTTT.

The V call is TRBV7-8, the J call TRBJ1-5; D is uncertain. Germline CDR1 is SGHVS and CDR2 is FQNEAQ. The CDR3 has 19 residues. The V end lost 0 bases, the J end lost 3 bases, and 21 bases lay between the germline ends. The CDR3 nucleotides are TGTGCCAGCAGCTTAGCTCGGGCAGCCTCCGGGAGAATCAATCAGCCCCAGCATTTT. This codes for CASSLARAASGRINQPQHF.

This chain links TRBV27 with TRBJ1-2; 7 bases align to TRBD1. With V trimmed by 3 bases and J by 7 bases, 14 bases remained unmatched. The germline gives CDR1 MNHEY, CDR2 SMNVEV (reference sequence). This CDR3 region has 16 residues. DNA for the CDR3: TGTGCCAGCAGTTTTTCAGGGGGACAGAGCAGCATTGGCTACACCTTC. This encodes CASSFSGGQSSIGYTF.

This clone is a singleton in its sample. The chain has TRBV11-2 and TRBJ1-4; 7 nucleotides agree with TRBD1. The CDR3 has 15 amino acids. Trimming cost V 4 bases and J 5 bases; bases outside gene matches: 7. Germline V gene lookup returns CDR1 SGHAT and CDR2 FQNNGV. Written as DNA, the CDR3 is TGTGCCAGCAGCTCAAACAGGGGTGGGAATGAAAAACTGTTTTTT. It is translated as CASSSNRGGNEKLFF.

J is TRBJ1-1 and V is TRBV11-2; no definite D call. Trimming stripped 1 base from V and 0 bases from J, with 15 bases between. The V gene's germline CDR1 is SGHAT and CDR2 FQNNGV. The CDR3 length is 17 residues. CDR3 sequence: CASSLGVWRWMNTEAFF. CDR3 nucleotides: TGTGCCAGCAGCTTAGGTGTCTGGAGGTGGATGAACACTGAAGCTTTCTTT.

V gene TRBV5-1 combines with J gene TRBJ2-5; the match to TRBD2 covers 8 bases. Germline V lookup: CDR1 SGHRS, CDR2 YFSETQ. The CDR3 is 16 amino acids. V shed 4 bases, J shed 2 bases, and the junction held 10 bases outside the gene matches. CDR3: CASSPGRGAAQETQYF. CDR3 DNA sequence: TGCGCCAGCAGCCCCGGGCGGGGGGCGGCTCAAGAGACCCAGTACTTC.

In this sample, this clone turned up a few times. CDR3 sequence: CASSPRGNYGYTF. CDR3 sequence (DNA): TGTGCCAGCAGCCCCAGAGGGAACTATGGCTACACCTTC. The V gene is TRBV7-6, the J gene TRBJ1-2, with unresolved D. Trimming took off 5 bases at V and 2 bases at J, with 9 bases between the two ends. The CDR3 has 13 amino acids. CDR1 SGHVS and CDR2 FNYEAQ come from the germline V gene.

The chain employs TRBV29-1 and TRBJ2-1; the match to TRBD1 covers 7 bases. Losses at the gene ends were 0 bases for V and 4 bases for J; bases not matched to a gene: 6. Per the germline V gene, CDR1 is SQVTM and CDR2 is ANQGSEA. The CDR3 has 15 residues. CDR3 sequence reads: CSVEEYRGSYNEQFF. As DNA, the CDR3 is TGCAGCGTTGAAGAGTACAGGGGTTCGTACAATGAGCAGTTCTTC.

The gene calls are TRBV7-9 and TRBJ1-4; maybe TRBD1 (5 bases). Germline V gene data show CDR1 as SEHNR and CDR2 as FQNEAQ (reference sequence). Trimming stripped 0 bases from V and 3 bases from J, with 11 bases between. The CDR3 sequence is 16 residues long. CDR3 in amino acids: CASSLAVGRANEKLFF. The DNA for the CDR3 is TGTGCCAGCAGCTTAGCAGTGGGCAGGGCTAATGAAAAACTGTTTTTT. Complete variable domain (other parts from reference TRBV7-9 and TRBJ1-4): DTGVSQNPRHKITKRGQNVTFRCDPISEHNRLYWYRQTLGQGPEFLTYFQNEAQLEKSRLLSDRFSAERPKGSFSTLEIQRTEQGDSAMYLCASSLAVGRANEKLFFGSGTQLSVL.

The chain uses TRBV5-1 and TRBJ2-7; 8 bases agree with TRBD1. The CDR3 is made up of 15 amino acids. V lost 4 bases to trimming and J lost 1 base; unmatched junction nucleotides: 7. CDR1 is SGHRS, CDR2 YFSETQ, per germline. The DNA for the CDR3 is TGCGCCAGCAGCAACTCCGGGACAGGTTCCTACGAGCAGTACTTC. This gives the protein CASSNSGTGSYEQYF. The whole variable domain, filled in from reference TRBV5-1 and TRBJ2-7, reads KAGVTQTPRYLIKTRGQQVTLSCSPISGHRSVSWYQQTPGQGLQFLFEYFSETQRNKGNFPGRFSGRQFSNSRSEMNVSTLELGDSALYLCASSNSGTGSYEQYFGPGTRLTVT.

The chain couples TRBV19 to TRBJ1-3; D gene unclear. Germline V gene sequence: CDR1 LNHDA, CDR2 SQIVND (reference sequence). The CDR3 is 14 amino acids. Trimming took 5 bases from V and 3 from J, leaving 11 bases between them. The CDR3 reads CASSPPRSGNTIYF. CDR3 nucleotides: TGTGCCAGTAGTCCCCCAAGGAGTGGAAACACCATATATTTT.

The CDR3 loop reads CASSPDRGHGYTF. CDR3 nucleotide sequence: TGTGCCAGCAGCCCCGACAGGGGGCATGGCTACACCTTC. V gene TRBV6-5 combines with J gene TRBJ1-2; 10 bases agree with TRBD1. CDR3 length: 13 amino acids. V was pared by 6 bases and J by 6 bases, with 4 bases of the junction left unmatched. Per the germline V gene, CDR1 is MNHEY and CDR2 is SVGAGI.

The DNA for the CDR3 is TGTGCCAGCAGCCCCAGGACAGGAGAACTATCTGGCTACACCTTC. It specifies CASSPRTGELSGYTF. The chain joins TRBV7-2 to TRBJ1-2; 7 bases map to TRBD1. The CDR3 covers 15 residues. Germline V gene data show CDR1 as SGHTA and CDR2 as FQGNSA. Unmatched junction bases numbered 13, after V lost 5 bases and J lost 7 bases. The complete variable domain, with remaining parts taken from reference TRBV7-2 and TRBJ1-2, reads GAGVSQSPSNKVTEKGKDVELRCDPISGHTALYWYRQSLGQGLEFLIYFQGNSAPDKSGLPSDRFSAERTGGSVSTLTIQRTQQEDSAVYLCASSPRTGELSGYTFGSGTRLTVV.